This T cell receptor (beta chain) derives from a study of tumor-infiltrating lymphocytes in primary liver carcinoma. The researchers obtained blood RNA from unsorted whole blood and also extracted germline DNA. The collection of approximately 3.7 milliliters of peripheral blood preceded surgery. TCR beta cDNA was reverse-transcribed from 500 ng of total RNA. The reaction used a constant-region primer and ProtoScript II reverse transcriptase. Modified slightly, ARM-PCR produced TCR beta libraries over three nested multiplex PCR rounds. Researchers ran the first two PCR rounds for roughly 11 cycles each with TRBV1-TRBV30 forward primers and a C-beta reverse primer. Via MiXCR, TCRdb re-called the multiplex PCR reads, giving one row per CDR3 protein. Of 300,000 to 400,000 distinct CDR3 sequences in the sample, about 61% were seen once. This clonotype was seen many times. The V end lost 5 bases, the J end lost 4 bases, and 21 bases lay between the germline ends. In germline, CDR1 is MNHEY, CDR2 SVGEGT. CDR3 length equals 16 residues.

Sequencing was carried out using peripheral blood. This TCR derives from a man in his forties or fifties with primary liver carcinoma and hepatitis B virus infection. The chain recombines TRBV6-2 or TRBV6-3 with TRBJ2-7; D is perhaps TRBD2 (6 bases). The CDR3 here is CASSGTGLSHNYEQYF. CDR3 DNA: TGTGCCAGCAGTGGGACGGGACTTTCACACAATTACGAGCAGTACTTC.